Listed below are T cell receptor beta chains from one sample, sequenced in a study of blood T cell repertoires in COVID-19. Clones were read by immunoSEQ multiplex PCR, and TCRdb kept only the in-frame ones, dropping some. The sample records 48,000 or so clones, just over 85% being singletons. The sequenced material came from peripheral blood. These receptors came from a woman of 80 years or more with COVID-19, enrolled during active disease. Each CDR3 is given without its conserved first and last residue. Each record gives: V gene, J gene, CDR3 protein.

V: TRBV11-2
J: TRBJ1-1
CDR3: ASSLGPGTMNTEAF

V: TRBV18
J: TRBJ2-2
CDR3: ASSPRQGVRSGELF

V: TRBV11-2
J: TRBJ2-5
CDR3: ASSLGGTSGGKETQY

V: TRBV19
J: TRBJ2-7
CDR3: ASRDRPSSYEQY

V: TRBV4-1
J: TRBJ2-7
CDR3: ASSQDNSKKSYEQY

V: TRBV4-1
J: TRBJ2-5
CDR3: ASSPRPEETQY

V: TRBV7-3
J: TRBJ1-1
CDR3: ASSLTRNTEAF

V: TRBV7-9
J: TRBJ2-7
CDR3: ASGSPQRSSYEQY

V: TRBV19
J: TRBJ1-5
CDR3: ASSIGGTGNSNQPQH

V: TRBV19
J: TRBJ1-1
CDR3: ASSKGQGLNTEAF

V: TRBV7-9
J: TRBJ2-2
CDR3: ASGRGNTGELF